The 13 T cell receptor beta chains in this list originate from one sample, sequenced in a study of early T cells in non-severe SARS-CoV-2 infection. One entry per CDR3 protein, called by TCRdb with MiXCR from the 5' RACE reads. Seen here are approximately 60,000 distinct CDR3 sequences, roughly an eighth observed once, and the top ten hold about 1.4%. Specimen: whole blood. All receptors come from an adult who was a healthcare worker with PCR-confirmed SARS-CoV-2 infection or an uninfected control (not recorded which).

This clonotype was recorded at least ten times. CDR3: CASSLDLAGDETQYF. The CDR3 DNA follows: TGTGCCAGCTCACTGGACCTAGCGGGGGATGAGACCCAGTACTTC. This rearrangement joins TRBV18 to TRBJ2-5; 10 nucleotides agree with TRBD2. Per germline, CDR1 KGHSH and CDR2 LQKENI. The CDR3 totals 15 residues. J gave up 5 bases and V 4 bases, and 7 bases lay outside the gene matches.

This chain connects TRBV19 to TRBJ2-1; no clear D. CDR1 is LNHDA, CDR2 SQIVND, per germline (reference sequence). Trimming removed 4 bases at V and 7 bases at J, with 14 bases between. The CDR3 is made up of 14 amino acids. Written as DNA, the CDR3 is TGTGCCAGTAGTAGGAGACTCCCCCCTAATGAGCAGTTCTTC. It codes for CASSRRLPPNEQFF.

The chain is built from TRBV29-1 and TRBJ2-5; tentative D call: TRBD1 (5 bases). V gave up 1 base and J gave up 5 bases, with 23 bases separating them. CDR3 size: 17 residues. Germline V gives CDR1 SQVTM, CDR2 ANQGSEA. In nucleotides, the CDR3 is TGCAGCGTTGAAGTCCCGACAGATCGGAGTAACGGGGAGACCCAGTACTTC. The encoded protein is CSVEVPTDRSNGETQYF.

This clonotype was counted ten times or more. V usage is TRBV9 and J usage is TRBJ2-7; 7 bases map to TRBD2. The germline V gene encodes CDR1 SGDLS and CDR2 YYNGEE. V was pared by 4 bases and J by 6 bases, with 16 bases of the junction left unmatched. The CDR3 runs to 16 residues. The CDR3 spells CASSPSPLEAGAEQYF. The CDR3 DNA reads as TGTGCCAGCAGCCCCAGCCCCCTCGAGGCGGGAGCCGAGCAGTACTTC.

This clonotype was observed many times. The chain recombines TRBV11-2 with TRBJ2-7, with TRBD2 identical over 9 bases. The junction had 8 bases not matched to a gene; V was cut back by 8 bases and J by 3 bases. Germline CDR1 and CDR2: SGHAT and FQNNGV. CDR3 length: 14 residues. CDR3 residues: CASSPGTSIYEQYF. CDR3 DNA: TGTGCCAGCTCCCCCGGGACTAGCATCTACGAGCAGTACTTC.

This clonotype was seen a few times. The chain is built from TRBV29-1 and TRBJ1-2; D remains ambiguous. Germline CDR1 and CDR2: SQVTM and ANQGSEA. V was trimmed by 6 bases and J by 4 bases, leaving 12 bases between them. CDR3 length: 12 residues. The CDR3 region has the DNA TGCAGCGTCAGTTCCTCGGGCTATGGCTACACCTTC. It yields the protein CSVSSSGYGYTF.

The chain employs TRBV6-6 and TRBJ2-3, with D perhaps TRBD1 (6 bases). Germline CDR1 reads MNHNY; CDR2 reads SVGAGI (reference sequence). The CDR3 consists of 14 residues. V dropped 0 bases and J dropped 4 bases, with 8 bases sitting between them. As DNA, the CDR3 is TGTGCCAGCAGTTACTCACAGGGCGCAGATACGCAGTATTTT. Protein: CASSYSQGADTQYF.

This clonotype was observed at least ten times. The rearrangement links TRBV7-3 to TRBJ2-2, with 13 bases lining up with TRBD2. The CDR3 has 15 residues. Germline V gene lookup returns CDR1 SGHTA and CDR2 FQGTGA. V was clipped by 4 bases and J by 5 bases; unmatched bases: 1. CDR3 sequence: CASSSGLAGTGELFF. CDR3 bases: TGTGCCAGCAGCTCGGGACTAGCGGGGACCGGGGAGCTGTTTTTT. The variable domain in full, with the rest retrieved from reference TRBV7-3 and TRBJ2-2, is GAGVSQTPSNKVTEKGKYVELRCDPISGHTALYWYRQSLGQGPEFLIYFQGTGAADDSGLPNDRFFAVRPEGSVSTLKIQRTERGDSAVYLCASSSGLAGTGELFFGEGSRLTVL.

V usage is TRBV29-1 and J usage is TRBJ1-2; 7 bases are a match to TRBD1. Germline V gene sequence: CDR1 SQVTM, CDR2 ANQGSEA. J was trimmed by 2 bases and V by 5 bases; bases with no gene match: 2. The CDR3 spans 12 residues. The CDR3 bases are TGCAGCGTTAAACAGGGGAACTATGGCTACACCTTC. It is translated as CSVKQGNYGYTF.

This clonotype turned up a few times. The chain carries TRBV29-1 and TRBJ2-3; D is unresolved. CDR3 size: 11 residues. With 1 base removed from V and 5 bases from J, the gap between germline ends came to 4 bases. The germline V gene has CDR1 SQVTM and CDR2 ANQGSEA. CDR3 residues: CSVEVGDTQYF. The CDR3 DNA is TGCAGCGTTGAAGTCGGAGATACGCAGTATTTT.

There are a few counts of this clonotype. The gene calls are TRBV20-1 and TRBJ1-4, with a weak D call TRBD1 (6 bases). Trimming shortened V by 3 bases and J by 3 bases, and 17 bases separated the two germline ends. Germline CDR1 and CDR2: DFQATT and SNEGSKA (reference sequence). The CDR3 has 16 amino acids. The CDR3 loop reads CSARESGTRANEKLFF. The DNA of the CDR3 is TGCAGTGCTAGGGAATCCGGGACACGGGCTAATGAAAAACTGTTTTTT.

This clonotype has only a few counts. This chain connects TRBV19 to TRBJ2-2; D might be TRBD2 (7 bases). V gave up 5 bases and J gave up 0 bases, with 10 bases separating them. CDR1 is LNHDA and CDR2 is SQIVND in the germline V gene (reference sequence). CDR3 size: 15 residues. The CDR3, as DNA: TGTGCCAGTAGTCGCGGGGGCCCGAACACCGGGGAGCTGTTTTTT. It codes for CASSRGGPNTGELFF. The full variable domain, completed using reference TRBV19 and TRBJ2-2, is DGGITQSPKYLFRKEGQNVTLSCEQNLNHDAMYWYRQDPGQGLRLIYYSQIVNDFQKGDIAEGYSVSREKKESFPLTVTSAQKNPTAFYLCASSRGGPNTGELFFGEGSRLTVL.

The table lists this clonotype with a few counts. The chain has TRBV6-2 or TRBV6-3 and TRBJ2-1, with unresolved D. The V end lost 4 bases, the J end lost 5 bases, and 6 bases lay between the germline ends. This CDR3 has 12 amino acids. Germline CDR1 MNHEY, CDR2 SVGEGT. As DNA, the CDR3 is TGTGCCAGCAGTTCCCAAAACAATGAGCAGTTCTTC. It specifies CASSSQNNEQFF.